A single sample gave rise to the 17 T cell receptor beta chains below, sequenced in a study of cytomegalovirus exposure and HLA in healthy donors. PCR primers comprised 60 Vbeta and 13 Jbeta primers. Clones were sequenced by immunoSEQ multiplex PCR, and TCRdb holds only the in-frame ones, with some missing. This table holds about 160,000 clones, approximately 70% found once. Sequencing was done on a sample of PBMCs. The receptors were sampled from a man aged 40-49 years in good health and CMV-seropositive.

A word on this clone: Other nucleotide sequences in the sample specify the same CDR3. The chain joins TRBV7-9 to TRBJ2-5; 9 bases align to TRBD1. Germline assignment: CDR1 SEHNR and CDR2 FQNEAQ (reference sequence). Losses at the gene ends were 1 base for V and 8 bases for J; bases not matched to a gene: 2. CDR3 size: 13 residues. The CDR3 region is CASSLGQGETQYF. In DNA, the CDR3 is TGTGCCAGCAGCTTAGGACAGGGGGAAACCCAGTACTTC.

The V gene is TRBV18, the J gene TRBJ2-1; perhaps TRBD2 as D (7 bases). Trimming left V 0 bases short and J 6 bases short, with 15 bases between. CDR1 and CDR2 from the germline V gene are KGHSH and LQKENI. The CDR3 is 16 amino acids. The CDR3 sequence: CASSPPLRGGPNEQFF. The CDR3 DNA sequence: TGTGCCAGCTCACCACCTTTGAGGGGGGGCCCCAATGAGCAGTTCTTC.

The chain links TRBV29-1 to TRBJ1-3; D not resolved. Trimming took 2 bases from V and 8 from J, leaving 13 bases between them. The CDR3 length is 13 residues. Germline loops: CDR1 SQVTM, CDR2 ANQGSEA. The CDR3 spells CSVESRVGHTIYF. The CDR3 DNA is TGCAGCGTTGAAAGCCGGGTTGGTCACACCATATATTTT.

CDR3 bases: TGCAGCGTTACCGGACTGAGTGATACCTACGAGCAGTACTTC. Translated: CSVTGLSDTYEQYF. The chain couples TRBV29-1 to TRBJ2-7; a weak D match, TRBD2 (5 bases). V shed 5 bases and J shed 2 bases, with 16 bases lying between them. The CDR3 sequence is 14 residues long. CDR1 SQVTM and CDR2 ANQGSEA come from the germline V gene.

The chain employs TRBV10-2 and TRBJ1-2; 10 nucleotides align to TRBD1. From germline, CDR1 is WSHSY and CDR2 SAAADI. The CDR3 loop spans 16 amino acids. The junction had 9 bases not matched to a gene; V was cut back by 4 bases and J by 4 bases. The CDR3 DNA reads TGCGCCAGCAGTGTCGGCCGGGACAGGGGAAGCTATGGCTACACCTTC. This codes for CASSVGRDRGSYGYTF.

This rearrangement joins TRBV20-1 to TRBJ1-1; D not certain. The CDR3 covers 11 residues. CDR1 is DFQATT, CDR2 SNEGSKA, per germline (reference sequence). As DNA, the CDR3 is TGCAGCATTGGTTCGGGCACTGAAGCTTTCTTT. Encoded protein: CSIGSGTEAFF.

The count of this clone is one. The chain is built from TRBV11-2 and TRBJ1-5; 7 bases are a match to TRBD1. J was trimmed by 6 bases and V by 1 base; bases with no gene match: 6. The CDR3 consists of 15 residues. CDR1 is SGHAT, CDR2 FQNNGV, per germline. Written as DNA, the CDR3 is TGTGCCAGCAGCTTAGGGACACCAGGGGGTCAGCCCCAGCATTTT. This sequence encodes CASSLGTPGGQPQHF.

This clone was counted between two and nine times. The rearrangement links TRBV4-1 to TRBJ2-7; D remains unclear. The CDR3 spans 15 residues. CDR1 MGHRA and CDR2 YSYEKL come from the germline V gene. V was trimmed by 1 base and J by 0 bases, leaving 10 bases between them. CDR3: CASSQGSASSYEQYF. The CDR3 DNA sequence: TGCGCCAGCAGCCAAGGGAGTGCCAGCTCCTACGAGCAGTACTTC.

The V call is TRBV6-5, the J call TRBJ2-5, with 9 bases identical to TRBD1. J was trimmed by 9 bases and V by 8 bases; bases with no gene match: 13. CDR3 size: 14 residues. The V gene's germline CDR1 is MNHEY and CDR2 SVGAGI. CDR3 region: CASREVGDRVAQYF. The CDR3 coding sequence is TGTGCCAGCCGCGAGGTGGGGGACAGGGTGGCCCAGTACTTC.

The V call is TRBV5-6, the J call TRBJ2-7; 9 positions match TRBD1. Germline CDR1 reads SGHDT; CDR2 reads YYEEEE. J lost 2 bases, V lost 3 bases, and 6 bases had no gene match. This CDR3 is built from 15 residues. The CDR3 here is CASSWWDRATYEQYF. The CDR3 DNA reads TGTGCCAGCAGCTGGTGGGACAGGGCTACCTACGAGCAGTACTTC. Full variable domain (rest looked up from reference TRBV5-6 and TRBJ2-7): DAGVTQSPTHLIKTRGQQVTLRCSPKSGHDTVSWYQQALGQGPQFIFQYYEEEERQRGNFPDRFSGHQFPNYSSELNVNALLLGDSALYLCASSWWDRATYEQYFGPGTRLTVT.

This rearrangement joins TRBV9 to TRBJ2-7; no clear D gene. The CDR3 length is 13 residues. In germline, CDR1 is SGDLS, CDR2 YYNGEE. V was shortened by 4 bases and J by 6 bases, with 14 bases between the two germline ends. The CDR3 sequence: CASSPGTPSEQYF. The CDR3 bases are TGTGCCAGCAGCCCTGGTACGCCCAGCGAGCAGTACTTC.

The chain carries TRBV7-9 and TRBJ2-7; unclear D gene. Trimming removed 6 bases at V and 0 bases at J, with 3 bases between. The germline V gene encodes CDR1 SEHNR and CDR2 FQNEAQ (reference sequence). This CDR3 has 11 residues. DNA for the CDR3: TGTGCCAGCAGTCACTCCTACGAGCAGTACTTC. This codes for CASSHSYEQYF.

The V and J genes are TRBV23-1 and TRBJ1-6; D remains unclear. TRBV23-1 is classed as an ORF, of uncertain function. The CDR3 is 13 amino acids. V was cut by 9 bases and J by 4 bases, with 10 bases left in between. The CDR3 coding sequence is TGCGCCAGATGGTCGGGTTATAATTCACCCCTCCACTTT. Translation gives CARWSGYNSPLHF.

The genes are TRBV6-5 and TRBJ1-1, with D possibly matching TRBD1 (5 bases). The germline V and J ends were trimmed by 6 bases and 2 bases, with 10 bases remaining between them. CDR1 is MNHEY, CDR2 SVGAGI, per germline. The CDR3 is 13 residues long. The DNA for the CDR3 is TGTGCCAGCAGACGCAGGGATAACACTGAAGCTTTCTTT. Translation gives CASRRRDNTEAFF.

The chain combines TRBV9 with TRBJ2-7, with TRBD2 matching over 11 bases. The CDR3 length is 14 residues. Germline CDR1 is SGDLS and CDR2 is YYNGEE. After removal of 2 bases from V and 3 bases from J, the junction contained 1 base not matched to a gene. The CDR3 here is CASSVTSGDYEQYF. CDR3 bases: TGTGCCAGCAGCGTGACTAGCGGGGACTACGAGCAGTACTTC.

Only one count was recorded for this clone. The chain combines TRBV18 with TRBJ1-6; 10 positions agree with TRBD1. CDR3 size: 15 residues. Trimming at V came to 3 bases and at J to 7 bases, leaving 3 bases not matched to a gene. CDR1 is KGHSH and CDR2 is LQKENI in the germline V gene. CDR3 nucleotide sequence: TGTGCCAGCTCACCCGGACAGGGGGTCAATTCACCCCTCCACTTT. It encodes CASSPGQGVNSPLHF. Complete variable domain (other parts from reference TRBV18 and TRBJ1-6): NAGVMQNPRHLVRRRGQEARLRCSPMKGHSHVYWYRQLPEEGLKFMVYLQKENIIDESGMPKERFSAEFPKEGPSILRIQQVVRGDSAAYFCASSPGQGVNSPLHFGNGTRLTVT.

The CDR3 loop reads CAWGPGQGVGGYTF. The CDR3 nucleotides are TGTGCCTGGGGGCCGGGGCAGGGGGTGGGGGGCTACACCTTC. The chain has TRBV30 and TRBJ1-2, with 7 bases identical to TRBD1. CDR3 size: 14 residues. Germline lookup yields CDR1 GTSNPN and CDR2 SVGIG (reference sequence). V lost 5 bases and J lost 8; bases outside the gene matches: 14.